Following are 25 T cell receptor beta chains from one sample sequenced in a study of T cell responses to AZD1222 COVID-19 vaccine. The repertoire was sequenced with immunoSEQ multiplex PCR; TCRdb's copy has only in-frame clones and lacks some. Of 160,000 or so clones in the sample, around 90% were seen once. Sequencing used peripheral blood, obtained 28 days after the second AZD1222 dose. All receptors derive from an adult who received the AZD1222 COVID-19 vaccine.

This clone was observed once. The chain is built from TRBV9 and TRBJ1-2, with D possibly matching TRBD1 (5 bases). The V gene lost 0 bases and the J gene lost 7 bases, with 19 bases spanning the gap. The CDR3 has 16 residues. Germline CDR1 SGDLS, CDR2 YYNGEE. The CDR3 DNA is TGTGCCAGCAGCGTAGTCCCCGTACAGGAGGCGGGTGGCTACACCTTC. Translated: CASSVVPVQEAGGYTF.

This rearrangement joins TRBV6-5 to TRBJ1-2, with D hard to call. V shed 0 bases and J shed 3 bases, with 14 bases lying between them. Germline V gives CDR1 MNHEY, CDR2 SVGAGI. This CDR3 has 16 amino acids. As DNA, the CDR3 is TGTGCCAGCAGTTACTCGACGGGGTCCCCTTACTATGGCTACACCTTC. Its translation is CASSYSTGSPYYGYTF.

The rearrangement joins TRBV7-8 to TRBJ1-6; the match to TRBD1 covers 7 bases. The CDR3 has 15 residues. V was pared by 6 bases and J by 3 bases, with 5 bases of the junction left unmatched. The germline CDR1 and CDR2 sequences are SGHVS and FQNEAQ. This CDR3 is CASRSRDSYNSPLHF. Here the CDR3 DNA reads TGTGCCAGCAGGTCCCGGGACAGCTATAATTCACCCCTCCACTTT.

The genes are TRBV2 and TRBJ2-2; no reliable D call. CDR1 and CDR2 (germline): SNHLY, FYNNEI. The V and J ends lost 2 bases and 4 bases respectively, with 11 bases between them. The CDR3 sequence is 15 residues long. The CDR3 protein is CASSEQRGGTGELFF. As DNA, the CDR3 is TGTGCCAGCAGTGAACAAAGAGGTGGCACCGGGGAGCTGTTTTTT.

This rearrangement joins TRBV19 to TRBJ1-1; no clear D. Looked up from germline, CDR1 is LNHDA and CDR2 is SQIVND (reference sequence). Trimming pared 7 bases from V and 4 bases from J, leaving 22 bases between. The CDR3 totals 16 residues. The CDR3 region has the DNA TGTGCCAGTACCAGACATCCACTTACCCCCCGCACTGAAGCTTTCTTT. It codes for CASTRHPLTPRTEAFF.

The gene calls are TRBV11-2 and TRBJ2-7; D not resolved. The V gene lost 5 bases and the J gene lost 3 bases, with 17 bases spanning the gap. The CDR3 is 15 amino acids. Germline V CDR1 and CDR2: SGHAT, FQNNGV. For the CDR3, the DNA is TGTGCCAGCAGCCCTTACGTGGGCAGAAACTACGAGCAGTACTTC. Translation gives CASSPYVGRNYEQYF.

The V and J genes are TRBV11-2 and TRBJ1-6; 9 bases line up with TRBD1. The ends lost 5 bases at V and 8 bases at J; junction bases unmatched: 7. This CDR3 comprises 15 residues. The germline V gene encodes CDR1 SGHAT and CDR2 FQNNGV. As DNA, the CDR3 is TGTGCCAGCAGCCGCAGACAGGGGGACGATTCACCCCTCCACTTT. It translates to CASSRRQGDDSPLHF.

The V call is TRBV21-1, the J call TRBJ1-6. TRBV21-1 is flagged as a pseudogene. The CDR3 has 14 amino acids. Written as DNA, the CDR3 is TGTGCCAGCAGGACGAGCTCCTATAATTCACCCCTCCACTTT. It translates to CASRTSSYNSPLHF.

V usage is TRBV28 and J usage is TRBJ2-7; D uncertain. V shed 1 base and J shed 2 bases, with 3 bases lying between them. The CDR3 consists of 12 residues. CDR1 is MDHEN, CDR2 SYDVKM, per germline. CDR3 region: CASSLFAYEQYF. The CDR3 DNA is TGTGCCAGCAGTTTATTCGCCTACGAGCAGTACTTC.

J is TRBJ1-6 and V is TRBV6-1; 7 bases line up with TRBD1. This CDR3 has 15 amino acids. J was trimmed by 9 bases and V by 0 bases; bases with no gene match: 5. Germline lookup yields CDR1 MNHNS and CDR2 SASEGT. Here the CDR3 reads CASSEATGASSPLHF. As DNA, the CDR3 is TGTGCCAGCAGTGAAGCAACAGGGGCCAGTTCACCCCTCCACTTT.

The chain recombines TRBV10-1 with TRBJ1-2; 9 bases map to TRBD1. There are 13 residues in the CDR3. V trimming: 5 bases; J trimming: 4 bases; junction bases outside the gene matches: 2. Germline assignment: CDR1 WNHNN and CDR2 SYGVQD (reference sequence). In nucleotides, the CDR3 is TGCGCCAGCAGTCGGGACAGGGCCTATGGCTACACCTTC. As protein: CASSRDRAYGYTF.

The chain links TRBV10-3 to TRBJ1-1; a weak D match, TRBD1 (5 bases). The CDR3 totals 14 residues. V lost 0 bases and J lost 4, with 9 bases in between. CDR1 and CDR2 from the germline V gene are ENHRY and SYGVKD. As DNA, the CDR3 is TGTGCCATCAGTGAGTCGAGGCAGGGCACTGAAGCTTTCTTT. Protein sequence: CAISESRQGTEAFF.

Concerning this clone itself: Other DNA sequences in the same sample also yield this CDR3. This rearrangement joins TRBV6-5 to TRBJ1-2, with 7 positions matching TRBD1. This CDR3 spans 14 amino acids. The V gene end was trimmed by 8 bases and the J gene end by 0 bases; junction bases not matched to a gene: 6. Germline lookup yields CDR1 MNHEY and CDR2 SVGAGI. CDR3 bases: TGTGCCAGCGGTAGGGACAGTCCTAACTATGGCTACACCTTC. Its translation is CASGRDSPNYGYTF.

This clone was picked up one time. The chain joins TRBV12-5 to TRBJ1-5; D may be TRBD1 (5 bases). V gave up 7 bases and J gave up 7 bases, with 11 bases separating them. The CDR3 is 12 amino acids. Germline values: CDR1 LGHNT, CDR2 FRNRAP. This CDR3 reads CASAPGDQPQHF. CDR3 bases: TGTGCTAGTGCCCCGGGGGACCAGCCCCAGCATTTT.

The chain couples TRBV11-2 to TRBJ2-1; D possibly matches TRBD1 or TRBD2 (5 bases each). The germline V and J ends were trimmed by 2 bases and 9 bases, with 20 bases remaining between them. The CDR3 is 16 residues long. The V gene's germline CDR1 is SGHAT and CDR2 FQNNGV. CDR3 in amino acids: CASSLSGRRPFSEQFF. For the CDR3, the DNA is TGTGCCAGCAGCTTATCGGGACGGAGGCCTTTTAGTGAGCAGTTCTTC. The variable domain in full, completed from reference TRBV11-2 and TRBJ2-1, reads EAGVAQSPRYKIIEKRQSVAFWCNPISGHATLYWYQQILGQGPKLLIQFQNNGVVDDSQLPKDRFSAERLKGVDSTLKIQPAKLEDSAVYLCASSLSGRRPFSEQFFGPGTRLTVL.

This sequence joins TRBV6-5 and TRBJ1-5; 12 nucleotides match TRBD1. With 6 bases clipped from V and 5 bases from J, the junction kept 5 bases outside the gene matches. CDR3 length: 15 residues. Germline V gene data show CDR1 as MNHEY and CDR2 as SVGAGI. The CDR3 protein is CASSSGTGGDQPQHF. The CDR3 region has the DNA TGTGCCAGCAGCTCCGGGACAGGGGGCGATCAGCCCCAGCATTTT.

This clone was found a few times. The genes are TRBV4-1 and TRBJ1-2; D is undetermined. V was clipped by 0 bases and J by 4 bases, with 9 bases between them. From germline, CDR1 is MGHRA and CDR2 YSYEKL. This CDR3 spans 14 amino acids. The CDR3, as DNA: TGCGCCAGCAGCCAAGATGAGGATCCCTATGGCTACACCTTC. Translating it yields CASSQDEDPYGYTF.

The genes are TRBV2 and TRBJ1-5; 7 nucleotides line up with TRBD1. The CDR3 runs 15 residues. The J segment lost 0 bases and the V segment lost 4 bases, leaving 3 bases of the junction unmatched. The germline V gene encodes CDR1 SNHLY and CDR2 FYNNEI. CDR3 DNA sequence: TGTGCCAGCAGTGGGGGACAGTTTAGCAATCAGCCCCAGCATTTT. It is translated as CASSGGQFSNQPQHF. The variable domain in full, completed from reference TRBV2 and TRBJ1-5, reads EPEVTQTPSHQVTQMGQEVILRCVPISNHLYFYWYRQILGQKVEFLVSFYNNEISEKSEIFDDQFSVERPDGSNFTLKIRSTKLEDSAMYFCASSGGQFSNQPQHFGDGTRLSIL.

Remarks on this clone: Germline is not matched at one junction end, which may reflect a read error. CDR3 residues: CVSRKRMSNQPQHF. The CDR3 DNA sequence: TGTGTCAGCAGAAAGCGAATGAGCAATCAGCCCCAGCATTTT. The V call is TRBV2, the J call TRBJ1-5; D uncertain. The length of the CDR3 is 14 residues. Germline V gives CDR1 SNHLY, CDR2 FYNNEI.

This chain links TRBV15 with TRBJ1-1; D is unclear. The CDR3 is 11 residues long. CDR1 is LNHNV, CDR2 YYDKDF, per germline (reference sequence). V was trimmed by 0 bases and J by 8 bases, leaving 4 bases between them. The CDR3 region is CATSREGEAFF. The CDR3 region has the DNA TGTGCCACCAGCAGAGAAGGCGAAGCTTTCTTT.

This clone was seen more than once but under ten times. The chain joins TRBV6-5 to TRBJ1-1, with 8 bases aligning to TRBD1. V dropped 10 bases and J dropped 1; count of bases not matched to a gene: 11. The CDR3 spans 15 residues. Germline lookup yields CDR1 MNHEY and CDR2 SVGAGI. CDR3 sequence reads: CAIKDRERGNTEAFF. CDR3 in DNA: TGTGCCATCAAGGACAGGGAAAGGGGGAACACTGAAGCTTTCTTT.

The genes are TRBV7-2 and TRBJ1-5; the D is unclear. Trimming shortened V by 0 bases and J by 3 bases, and 15 bases separated the two germline ends. The CDR3 covers 17 residues. Looked up from germline, CDR1 is SGHTA and CDR2 is FQGNSA. The CDR3 DNA reads as TGTGCCAGCAGCTTAGCCACAGCATGGCAGACCAATCAGCCCCAGCATTTT. It translates to CASSLATAWQTNQPQHF.

This chain connects TRBV11-2 to TRBJ1-2; weak D call: TRBD1 (6 bases). Germline CDR1 is SGHAT and CDR2 is FQNNGV. V lost 0 bases and J lost 7, with 9 bases in between. The CDR3 contains 13 residues. The CDR3 DNA reads TGTGCCAGCAGCTTAGAACAGGGAGGTGGCTACACCTTC. This codes for CASSLEQGGGYTF.

This rearrangement joins TRBV29-1 to TRBJ1-3; tentative D call: TRBD1 (6 bases). This CDR3 is 12 amino acids long. Trimming took 4 bases from V and 4 from J, leaving 8 bases between them. Per the germline V gene, CDR1 is SQVTM and CDR2 is ANQGSEA. The CDR3 region is CSVAGDGNTIYF. The CDR3 DNA is TGCAGCGTTGCAGGGGACGGAAACACCATATATTTT.

V usage is TRBV27 and J usage is TRBJ2-2; D not certain. Germline V gene lookup returns CDR1 MNHEY and CDR2 SMNVEV (reference sequence). The CDR3 extends over 16 amino acids. Trimming pared 1 base from V and 1 base from J, leaving 10 bases between. Here the CDR3 reads CASSLLWGRNTGELFF. CDR3 coding DNA: TGTGCCAGCAGTTTATTATGGGGTCGGAACACCGGGGAGCTGTTTTTT.